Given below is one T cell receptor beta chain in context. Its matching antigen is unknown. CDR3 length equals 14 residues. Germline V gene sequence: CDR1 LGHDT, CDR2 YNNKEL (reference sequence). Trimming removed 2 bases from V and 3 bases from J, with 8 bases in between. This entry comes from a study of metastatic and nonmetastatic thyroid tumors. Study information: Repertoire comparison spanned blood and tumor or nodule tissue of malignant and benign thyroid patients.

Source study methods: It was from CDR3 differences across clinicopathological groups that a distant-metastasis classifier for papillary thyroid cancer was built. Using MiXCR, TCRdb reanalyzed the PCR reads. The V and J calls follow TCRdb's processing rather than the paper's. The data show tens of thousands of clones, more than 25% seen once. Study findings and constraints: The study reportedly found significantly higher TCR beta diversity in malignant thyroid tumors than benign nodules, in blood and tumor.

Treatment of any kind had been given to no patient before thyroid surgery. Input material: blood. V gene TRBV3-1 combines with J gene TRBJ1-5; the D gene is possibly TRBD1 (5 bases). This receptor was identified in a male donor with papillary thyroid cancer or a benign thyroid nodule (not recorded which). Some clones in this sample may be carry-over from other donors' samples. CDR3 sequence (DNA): TGTGCCAGCAGCCAAATGGGGGTCAATCAGCCCCAGCATTTT. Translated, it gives CASSQMGVNQPQHF.